The rows below give T cell receptor beta chains drawn from one sample of a study of blood T cell repertoires in COVID-19. Data came from immunoSEQ multiplex PCR; TCRdb stores just in-frame clones and leaves some out. The sample yields 75,000 to 90,000 clones, 80% to 90% seen once. The material sequenced was peripheral blood. The receptors shown here come from a man older than 75 with acute or convalescent COVID-19. Each CDR3 is given with its conserved first and last residue. Each record gives: clone size, J gene, CDR3 length, V gene, D gene, CDR3 protein, CDR3 DNA. D genes are given only for firm matches. Only some rows state a clone size, as once, few, many or a class for expanded clones.

abundance: .
j_gene: TRBJ2-7
len: 16
v_gene: TRBV7-8
d_gene: .
CDR3aa: CASSSLDSFLIYEQYF
CDR3nt: TGTGCCAGCAGCTCCCTCGACTCTTTCTTGATCTACGAGCAGTACTTC

abundance: .
j_gene: TRBJ2-5
len: 15
v_gene: TRBV11-3
d_gene: TRBD2
CDR3aa: CASSLNGRNSETQYF
CDR3nt: TGTGCCAGCAGCTTAAACGGGAGGAATTCAGAGACCCAGTACTTC

abundance: .
j_gene: TRBJ1-3
len: 15
v_gene: TRBV28
d_gene: .
CDR3aa: CASSSTGVSGNTIYF
CDR3nt: TGTGCCAGCAGTTCGACAGGCGTCTCTGGAAACACCATATATTTT

abundance: .
j_gene: TRBJ1-1
len: 16
v_gene: TRBV29-1
d_gene: TRBD1
CDR3aa: CSVGSGQGGRNTEAFF
CDR3nt: TGCAGCGTTGGAAGCGGGCAGGGGGGAAGGAACACTGAAGCTTTCTTT

abundance: .
j_gene: TRBJ2-3
len: 16
v_gene: TRBV19
d_gene: TRBD2
CDR3aa: CASSSGLARGTDTQYF
CDR3nt: TGTGCCAGTAGTTCGGGACTAGCCAGGGGCACAGATACGCAGTATTTT

abundance: .
j_gene: TRBJ2-5
len: 16
v_gene: TRBV10-3
d_gene: TRBD1
CDR3aa: CAISESMTGVYETQYF
CDR3nt: TGTGCCATCAGTGAGTCGATGACAGGGGTTTATGAGACCCAGTACTTC

abundance: few
j_gene: TRBJ1-1
len: 14
v_gene: TRBV7-3
d_gene: .
CDR3aa: CASSSGGGNTEAFF
CDR3nt: TGTGCCAGCAGCTCCGGCGGGGGGAACACTGAAGCTTTCTTT

abundance: .
j_gene: TRBJ2-6
len: 18
v_gene: TRBV10-3
d_gene: TRBD1
CDR3aa: CAINPGQGAQAGANVLTF
CDR3nt: TGTGCCATCAACCCGGGACAGGGGGCGCAGGCTGGGGCCAACGTCCTGACTTTC

abundance: .
j_gene: TRBJ1-1
len: 13
v_gene: TRBV7-3
d_gene: .
CDR3aa: CASSSRQNTEAFF
CDR3nt: TGTGCCAGCAGCTCCCGACAGAACACTGAAGCTTTCTTT

abundance: .
j_gene: TRBJ2-2
len: 15
v_gene: TRBV28
d_gene: .
CDR3aa: CASTLGTLNTGELFF
CDR3nt: TGTGCCAGCACCTTGGGGACACTCAACACCGGGGAGCTGTTTTTT

abundance: .
j_gene: TRBJ1-1
len: 16
v_gene: TRBV29-1
d_gene: .
CDR3aa: CSVEVFGEASNTEAFF
CDR3nt: TGCAGCGTTGAAGTGTTTGGTGAGGCGTCGAACACTGAAGCTTTCTTT

abundance: .
j_gene: TRBJ2-3
len: 13
v_gene: TRBV12-3/TRBV12-4
d_gene: .
CDR3aa: CASSLVGADTQYF
CDR3nt: TGTGCCAGCAGTTTAGTAGGGGCAGATACGCAGTATTTT

abundance: .
j_gene: TRBJ1-5
len: 16
v_gene: TRBV28
d_gene: .
CDR3aa: CASSPPVGGINQPQHF
CDR3nt: TGTGCCAGCAGTCCCCCGGTGGGGGGGATCAATCAGCCCCAGCATTTT

abundance: .
j_gene: TRBJ1-6
len: 16
v_gene: TRBV11-2
d_gene: .
CDR3aa: CASSLRSPQTNSPLHF
CDR3nt: TGTGCCAGCAGCTTAAGATCGCCACAAACTAATTCACCCCTCCACTTT

abundance: .
j_gene: TRBJ1-4
len: 13
v_gene: TRBV5-8
d_gene: .
CDR3aa: CASSSDPHEKLFF
CDR3nt: TGTGCCAGCAGCTCAGATCCGCATGAAAAACTGTTTTTT

abundance: .
j_gene: TRBJ1-5
len: 14
v_gene: TRBV6-2/TRBV6-3
d_gene: .
CDR3aa: CASSYFQLNQPQHF
CDR3nt: TGTGCCAGCAGTTATTTCCAGTTAAATCAGCCCCAGCATTTT

abundance: .
j_gene: TRBJ1-4
len: 14
v_gene: TRBV19
d_gene: .
CDR3aa: CASSSQGRKEKLFF
CDR3nt: TGTGCCAGTAGTTCCCAGGGAAGAAAGGAAAAACTGTTTTTT

abundance: .
j_gene: TRBJ1-1
len: 14
v_gene: TRBV24-1
d_gene: TRBD1
CDR3aa: CATRETGVGTEAFF
CDR3nt: TGTGCCACCAGAGAGACAGGGGTTGGCACTGAAGCTTTCTTT

abundance: .
j_gene: TRBJ2-5
len: 14
v_gene: TRBV28
d_gene: .
CDR3aa: CASRAQGSGETQYF
CDR3nt: TGTGCCAGCAGAGCCCAGGGGTCGGGCGAGACCCAGTACTTC

abundance: .
j_gene: TRBJ2-5
len: 12
v_gene: TRBV5-5
d_gene: .
CDR3aa: CASSFAGETQYF
CDR3nt: TGTGCCAGCAGCTTTGCCGGAGAGACCCAGTACTTC

abundance: .
j_gene: TRBJ2-2
len: 18
v_gene: TRBV14
d_gene: TRBD2
CDR3aa: CASSPRSSGTSNTGELFF
CDR3nt: TGTGCCAGCAGCCCACGGTCTAGCGGGACCTCGAACACCGGGGAGCTGTTTTTT

abundance: once
j_gene: TRBJ1-4
len: 20
v_gene: TRBV5-5
d_gene: .
CDR3aa: CASSFLILAGREGTNEKLFF
CDR3nt: TGTGCCAGCAGCTTTTTGATTTTGGCGGGCAGGGAGGGAACTAATGAAAAACTGTTTTTT

abundance: few
j_gene: TRBJ1-4
len: 14
v_gene: TRBV5-4
d_gene: TRBD1
CDR3aa: CASSLTGEVEKLFF
CDR3nt: TGTGCCAGCAGCTTGACAGGGGAGGTTGAAAAACTGTTTTTT

abundance: .
j_gene: TRBJ2-2
len: 15
v_gene: TRBV4-1
d_gene: TRBD2
CDR3aa: CASSRTRGGTGELFF
CDR3nt: TGCGCCAGCAGCCGGACCCGGGGGGGCACCGGGGAGCTGTTTTTT

abundance: .
j_gene: TRBJ2-2
len: 16
v_gene: TRBV10-2
d_gene: TRBD2
CDR3aa: CASRSPSGGNTGELFF
CDR3nt: TGCGCCAGCAGATCGCCTAGCGGGGGGAACACCGGGGAGCTGTTTTTT

abundance: .
j_gene: TRBJ1-2
len: 17
v_gene: TRBV28
d_gene: TRBD1
CDR3aa: CASSPTVGTGMGYGYTF
CDR3nt: TGTGCCAGCAGTCCAACCGTAGGGACAGGGATGGGCTATGGCTACACCTTC

abundance: .
j_gene: TRBJ1-5
len: 17
v_gene: TRBV6-1
d_gene: TRBD1
CDR3aa: CASSGGTGVWSNQPQHF
CDR3nt: TGTGCCAGCAGTGGGGGGACAGGGGTTTGGAGCAATCAGCCCCAGCATTTT

abundance: .
j_gene: TRBJ1-2
len: 14
v_gene: TRBV5-1
d_gene: .
CDR3aa: CASSLGPGTGGYTF
CDR3nt: TGCGCCAGCAGCTTGGGCCCAGGGACTGGTGGCTACACCTTC

abundance: .
j_gene: TRBJ1-6
len: 17
v_gene: TRBV7-2
d_gene: .
CDR3aa: CASSPHPGDTGNSPLHF
CDR3nt: TGTGCCAGCAGCCCCCACCCCGGGGACACGGGGAATTCACCCCTCCACTTT

abundance: .
j_gene: TRBJ1-5
len: 17
v_gene: TRBV6-2/TRBV6-3
d_gene: .
CDR3aa: CASSYTWGRQSNQPQHF
CDR3nt: TGTGCCAGCAGTTACACTTGGGGCCGCCAGAGCAATCAGCCCCAGCATTTT

abundance: .
j_gene: TRBJ1-1
len: 14
v_gene: TRBV19
d_gene: TRBD1
CDR3aa: CASSRGQGNTEAFF
CDR3nt: TGTGCCAGTAGTCGGGGACAGGGGAACACTGAAGCTTTCTTT

abundance: few
j_gene: TRBJ1-2
len: 16
v_gene: TRBV24-1
d_gene: TRBD1
CDR3aa: CATSGRLTGGDYGYTF
CDR3nt: TGTGCCACCAGTGGACGCCTGACAGGGGGGGACTATGGCTACACCTTC

abundance: once
j_gene: TRBJ1-1
len: 13
v_gene: TRBV9
d_gene: .
CDR3aa: CASRPYGNTEAFF
CDR3nt: TGTGCCAGCAGACCATACGGGAACACTGAAGCTTTCTTT

abundance: .
j_gene: TRBJ2-3
len: 15
v_gene: TRBV7-3
d_gene: TRBD2
CDR3aa: CASSLGPFGRETQYF
CDR3nt: TGTGCCAGCAGCTTAGGGCCGTTCGGGCGGGAGACGCAGTATTTT

abundance: .
j_gene: TRBJ1-1
len: 14
v_gene: TRBV14
d_gene: .
CDR3aa: CASSQDPSRYEAFF
CDR3nt: TGTGCCAGCAGCCAAGACCCGAGCCGGTATGAAGCTTTCTTT

abundance: .
j_gene: TRBJ2-7
len: 15
v_gene: TRBV6-5
d_gene: .
CDR3aa: CASSYAPRAPYEQYF
CDR3nt: TGTGCCAGCAGTTACGCTCCCAGGGCTCCCTACGAGCAGTACTTC

abundance: .
j_gene: TRBJ1-1
len: 13
v_gene: TRBV6-5
d_gene: TRBD1
CDR3aa: CASSYDRVAEAFF
CDR3nt: TGTGCCAGCAGTTACGACAGGGTGGCTGAAGCTTTCTTT

abundance: .
j_gene: TRBJ2-1
len: 15
v_gene: TRBV4-3
d_gene: TRBD1
CDR3aa: CASSHLQGSYNEQFF
CDR3nt: TGCGCCAGCAGCCACCTACAGGGGTCCTACAATGAGCAGTTCTTC

abundance: .
j_gene: TRBJ1-4
len: 18
v_gene: TRBV11-2
d_gene: .
CDR3aa: CASSWTANPFATNEKLFF
CDR3nt: TGTGCCAGCAGCTGGACAGCTAACCCCTTTGCAACTAATGAAAAACTGTTTTTT

abundance: .
j_gene: TRBJ1-4
len: 15
v_gene: TRBV14
d_gene: .
CDR3aa: CASSPNTLINEKLFF
CDR3nt: TGTGCCAGCAGCCCAAACACCTTGATTAATGAAAAACTGTTTTTT

abundance: .
j_gene: TRBJ2-7
len: 15
v_gene: TRBV19
d_gene: .
CDR3aa: CASSMADREVYEQYF
CDR3nt: TGTGCCAGTAGTATGGCTGACAGGGAGGTCTACGAGCAGTACTTC

abundance: .
j_gene: TRBJ2-7
len: 14
v_gene: TRBV19
d_gene: .
CDR3aa: CASSIKEGHYEQYF
CDR3nt: TGTGCCAGTAGTATAAAAGAGGGTCACTACGAGCAGTACTTC